This TCR beta chain came from a study of immune heterogeneity within non-small cell lung tumors. Study information: Histologically, 4 tumors were squamous cell carcinomas and nine to ten were non-squamous carcinomas. The remaining 1 tumor was not otherwise specified. Study conclusions and caveats: Between one patient and another, high-frequency T-cell receptor beta clonotypes were largely distinct. High-frequency clones unique to single sites coexisted with identical dominant CDR3 beta clonotypes that recurred across tumor sites within a patient.

Using 32 V and 13 J primers, multiplex PCR amplified TCR beta CDR3. TCRdb reprocessed the multiplex PCR reads with MiXCR, giving one entry per CDR3 protein. The repertoire consists of 20,000 to 25,000 distinct CDR3 sequences, with around 26% occurring once and the leading ten covering around 3.8%. The sample holds a few counts of this clonotype. What it binds is not known. A single base separates this from a much larger clone, so it may be a read error. As template, the study used bulk tumor genomic DNA at about 550 ng per sample. During surgery, each primary tumor gave multiple biopsies spaced as far apart as possible. The cohort was untreated, with newly diagnosed non-small cell lung cancer undergoing curative surgery. The donors were patients with newly diagnosed non-small cell lung cancer undergoing curative-intent surgery. The germline gives CDR1 SNHLY, CDR2 FYNNEI. The CDR3 runs to 15 residues.

J is TRBJ2-1 and V is TRBV2; D remains ambiguous. Sequences were obtained from lung tumor tissue. This TCR was recovered from a man between 40 and 49 years old with non-small cell lung cancer. The CDR3 here is CASSETQQSYNEQLF. CDR3 coding DNA: TGTGCCAGCAGTGAGACCCAGCAGAGCTACAATGAGCAGCTCTTC.